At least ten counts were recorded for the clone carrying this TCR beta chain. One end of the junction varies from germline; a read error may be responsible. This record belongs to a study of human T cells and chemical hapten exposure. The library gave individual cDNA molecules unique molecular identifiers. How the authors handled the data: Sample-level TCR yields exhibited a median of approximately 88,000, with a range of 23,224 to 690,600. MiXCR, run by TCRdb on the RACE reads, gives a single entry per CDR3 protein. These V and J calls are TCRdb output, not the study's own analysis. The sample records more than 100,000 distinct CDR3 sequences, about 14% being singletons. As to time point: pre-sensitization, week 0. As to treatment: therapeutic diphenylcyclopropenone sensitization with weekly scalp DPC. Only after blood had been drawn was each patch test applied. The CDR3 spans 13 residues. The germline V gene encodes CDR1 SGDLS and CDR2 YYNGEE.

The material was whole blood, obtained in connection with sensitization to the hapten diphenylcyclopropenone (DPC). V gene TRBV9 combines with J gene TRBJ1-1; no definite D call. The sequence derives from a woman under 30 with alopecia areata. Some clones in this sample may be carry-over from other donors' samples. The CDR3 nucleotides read TGCGCCAGCAGTGTATCACGGAACACTGAAGCTTTCTTT. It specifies CASSVSRNTEAFF.